These 11 T cell receptor beta chains were sequenced from one sample in a study of TIL therapy for anti-PD-1-resistant metastatic lung cancer. Time point of the sample: pre-treatment sample, taken before nivolumab and TIL therapy. The libraries were made with immunoSEQ v3. The method was immunoSEQ multiplex PCR; TCRdb's version includes in-frame clones alone and lacks a portion of them. In the table there are tens of thousands of clones, around 69% of which are singletons. This sample comprised blood, obtained at baseline. These receptors were obtained from a person aged 25-85 years with non-small cell lung cancer.

The chain couples TRBV2 to TRBJ1-2; 8 nucleotides align to TRBD1. V shed 2 bases and J 8 bases; nucleotides not matched to a gene: 7. Germline V gene data show CDR1 as SNHLY and CDR2 as FYNNEI. CDR3 length: 14 residues. The CDR3 DNA reads as TGTGCCAGCAGTGAATCTCTGGCAGGGGGCGGCTACACCTTC. This gives the protein CASSESLAGGGYTF.

The genes are TRBV7-9 and TRBJ2-5; 10 nucleotides line up with TRBD2. This CDR3 contains 13 residues. In germline, CDR1 is SEHNR, CDR2 FQNEAQ (reference sequence). Germline trimming cut 5 bases from V and 7 bases from J; bases unmatched to any gene: 4. The CDR3 here is CASSPLAGWTQYF. CDR3 bases: TGTGCCAGCAGCCCACTAGCGGGGTGGACCCAGTACTTC.

In this sample, this clone turned up once. This chain uses TRBV27 with TRBJ1-5; D is perhaps TRBD1 (6 bases). V was shortened by 6 bases and J by 4 bases, with 16 bases between the two germline ends. The CDR3 is 15 residues long. Germline V gene data show CDR1 as MNHEY and CDR2 as SMNVEV (reference sequence). In DNA form, the CDR3 reads TGTGCCAGCAGGCCGTCGACAGGCCCTAATCAGCCCCAGCATTTT. Its translation: CASRPSTGPNQPQHF.

This clone has a handful of counts. This sequence joins TRBV11-2 and TRBJ1-5; D possibly corresponds to TRBD1 (6 bases). V shed 1 base and J shed 5 bases, with 6 bases lying between them. The CDR3 loop spans 13 amino acids. Germline V gene lookup returns CDR1 SGHAT and CDR2 FQNNGV. The CDR3 reads CASSLGTDQPQHF. In DNA, the CDR3 is TGTGCCAGCAGCTTAGGGACAGATCAGCCCCAGCATTTT.

The V call is TRBV5-1, the J call TRBJ2-5, with 8 bases that match TRBD1. This CDR3 has 16 residues. Looked up from germline, CDR1 is SGHRS and CDR2 is YFSETQ. V gave up 4 bases and J gave up 0 bases; unmatched junction bases: 8. DNA for the CDR3: TGCGCCAGCAGCGAGGGAGCAGGGGGCTACCAAGAGACCCAGTACTTC. This codes for CASSEGAGGYQETQYF.

This clone was detected once. The chain employs TRBV7-9 and TRBJ2-7, with 8 bases matching TRBD2. The germline V gene encodes CDR1 SEHNR and CDR2 FQNEAQ (reference sequence). The CDR3 is 16 amino acids. The V segment lost 2 bases and the J segment 7 bases; nucleotides outside the gene matches: 13. CDR3 nucleotide sequence: TGTGCCAGCAGCTTAACCTCCGCCAGCGGGAGTTTTGAGCAGTACTTC. Translating it yields CASSLTSASGSFEQYF.

The J gene is TRBJ2-7, the V gene TRBV19; D could derive from TRBD1 or TRBD2 (6 bases each). The germline V gene has CDR1 LNHDA and CDR2 SQIVND (reference sequence). Trimming stripped 6 bases from V and 1 base from J, with 19 bases between. The CDR3 is made up of 16 amino acids. CDR3 DNA: TGTGCCAGTAGCCCTTCGGGGCGGGACAATTCCTACGAGCAGTACTTC. Amino acids: CASSPSGRDNSYEQYF.

The DNA for the CDR3 is TGTGCCAGCCCCCTGTTTCAAGAGACCCAGTACTTC. Its translation: CASPLFQETQYF. The rearrangement joins TRBV18 to TRBJ2-5; D ambiguous. Trimming removed 8 bases at V and 2 bases at J, with 9 bases between. Germline lookup yields CDR1 KGHSH and CDR2 LQKENI. The CDR3 is 12 residues long.

The chain recombines TRBV9 with TRBJ2-7; D tentatively fits TRBD1 or TRBD2 (5 bases each). Trimming pared 4 bases from V and 5 bases from J, leaving 19 bases between. Germline loops: CDR1 SGDLS, CDR2 YYNGEE. The CDR3 spans 15 residues. CDR3 DNA: TGTGCCAGCAGCCCTAGAGGGGCAGCGGTTCACGAGCAGTACTTC. It is translated as CASSPRGAAVHEQYF.

J is TRBJ1-2 and V is TRBV10-2; tentative D call: TRBD1 (5 bases). The germline V gene has CDR1 WSHSY and CDR2 SAAADI. CDR3 size: 13 residues. With 6 bases removed from V and 3 bases from J, the gap between germline ends came to 11 bases. The CDR3 bases are TGCGCCAGCAGCGAACAGGCGTACTATGGCTACACCTTC. This sequence encodes CASSEQAYYGYTF.

This clone occurred a few times. The chain links TRBV28 to TRBJ2-2; 11 bases agree with TRBD2. The CDR3 consists of 17 residues. V lost 4 bases and J lost 1; bases outside the gene matches: 5. Germline CDR1 MDHEN, CDR2 SYDVKM. The CDR3 coding sequence is TGTGCCAGCAGTTCCCTTCTAGCGGGAGGGAACACCGGGGAGCTGTTTTTT. Encoded protein: CASSSLLAGGNTGELFF. Full variable domain (missing parts from reference TRBV28 and TRBJ2-2): DVKVTQSSRYLVKRTGEKVFLECVQDMDHENMFWYRQDPGLGLRLIYFSYDVKMKEKGDIPEGYSVSREKKERFSLILESASTNQTSMYLCASSSLLAGGNTGELFFGEGSRLTVL.